The 8 T cell receptor beta chains reported below all come from one sample, sequenced in a study of T cell repertoires in cytomegalovirus infection. From the reads, TCRdb called clonotypes with MiXCR, one entry per CDR3 protein. This table holds 800,000 to 950,000 distinct CDR3 sequences, about 30% found once. Antigens for these TCRs are unknown. The specimen comprised cultured CD8+ T cells from PBMCs, sampled from culture after CMV antigen stimulation. All receptors derive from a human donor in good health (CMV status not recorded). Some clones in this sample may be carry-over from other donors' samples.

J is TRBJ2-4 and V is TRBV9; possibly TRBD1 for D (6 bases). The CDR3 runs 16 residues. Germline V lookup: CDR1 SGDLS, CDR2 YYNGEE. Trimming removed 3 bases at V and 0 bases at J, with 13 bases between. CDR3 nucleotide sequence: TGTGCCAGCAGCGAGGGTGGGGGCATAGCCAAAAACATTCAGTACTTC. Protein sequence: CASSEGGGIAKNIQYF.

This clonotype was counted only a few times. This chain uses TRBV7-8 with TRBJ2-1, with TRBD1 identical over 9 bases. V lost 3 bases, J lost 7 bases, and 4 bases stayed unmatched. Germline CDR1 reads SGHVS; CDR2 reads FQNEAQ. CDR3 length: 14 residues. The CDR3 spells CASSFSGTGNEQFF. CDR3 coding DNA: TGTGCCAGCAGCTTTTCCGGGACAGGGAATGAGCAGTTCTTC.

The rearrangement links TRBV25-1 to TRBJ2-3, with TRBD2 as a possible D gene (6 bases). This CDR3 is built from 12 residues. V shed 4 bases and J shed 6 bases, with 8 bases lying between them. Germline CDR1 is MGHDK and CDR2 is SYGVNS. This chain's CDR3 is CASSGRADTQYF. CDR3 nucleotide sequence: TGTGCCAGCAGTGGGAGGGCTGATACGCAGTATTTT.

This clonotype occurred a few times. V and J are TRBV4-3 and TRBJ2-1; the D gene is possibly TRBD1 (6 bases). Trimming stripped 0 bases from V and 4 bases from J, with 19 bases between. Germline CDR1 reads LGHNA; CDR2 reads YSLEER. CDR3 length: 18 residues. The CDR3 region has the DNA TGCGCCAGCAGCCAAGAAAGGGTAACAGGGAGAAATTACAATGAGCAGTTCTTC. Translation gives CASSQERVTGRNYNEQFF.

The gene calls are TRBV7-8 and TRBJ2-7; D is undetermined. Germline V lookup: CDR1 SGHVS, CDR2 FQNEAQ. The CDR3 sequence is 15 residues long. Trimming removed 3 bases from V and 0 bases from J, with 12 bases in between. CDR3 sequence: CASSLYESISYEQYV. The CDR3 coding sequence is TGTGCCAGCAGCTTGTATGAGAGTATCTCCTACGAGCAGTACGTC.

The table lists this clonotype with a few counts. V and J are TRBV4-1 and TRBJ2-5, with a weak D call TRBD1 (6 bases). The CDR3 has 15 amino acids. Trimming shortened V by 0 bases and J by 1 base, and 9 bases separated the two germline ends. CDR1 and CDR2 from the germline V gene are MGHRA and YSYEKL. The CDR3 DNA follows: TGCGCCAGCAGCCAAGATCAGGGGTTCCAAGAGACCCAGTACTTC. Its protein product is CASSQDQGFQETQYF.

The sample holds many counts of this clonotype. The chain uses TRBV7-6 and TRBJ2-1, with TRBD2 matching 11 bases. Germline V lookup: CDR1 SGHVS, CDR2 FNYEAQ. J was trimmed by 9 bases and V by 1 base; bases with no gene match: 5. This CDR3 is built from 15 residues. The DNA of the CDR3 is TGTGCCAGCAGCTTAGTTAGCGGGGGGGCCGCTGAGCAGTTCTTC. Translation: CASSLVSGGAAEQFF. Combining the CDR3 with reference TRBV7-6 and TRBJ2-1 gives the whole variable domain GAGVSQSPRYKVTKRGQDVALRCDPISGHVSLYWYRQALGQGPEFLTYFNYEAQQDKSGLPNDRFSAERPEGSISTLTIQRTEQRDSAMYRCASSLVSGGAAEQFFGPGTRLTVL.

The rearrangement links TRBV29-1 to TRBJ1-1; maybe TRBD1 (6 bases). V lost 6 bases and J 0 bases, leaving 14 bases between the germline ends. Per the germline V gene, CDR1 is SQVTM and CDR2 is ANQGSEA. The CDR3 has 14 amino acids. The CDR3 reads CSVRRGEVNTEAFF. For the CDR3, the DNA is TGCAGCGTCCGGAGGGGGGAGGTGAACACTGAAGCTTTCTTT.